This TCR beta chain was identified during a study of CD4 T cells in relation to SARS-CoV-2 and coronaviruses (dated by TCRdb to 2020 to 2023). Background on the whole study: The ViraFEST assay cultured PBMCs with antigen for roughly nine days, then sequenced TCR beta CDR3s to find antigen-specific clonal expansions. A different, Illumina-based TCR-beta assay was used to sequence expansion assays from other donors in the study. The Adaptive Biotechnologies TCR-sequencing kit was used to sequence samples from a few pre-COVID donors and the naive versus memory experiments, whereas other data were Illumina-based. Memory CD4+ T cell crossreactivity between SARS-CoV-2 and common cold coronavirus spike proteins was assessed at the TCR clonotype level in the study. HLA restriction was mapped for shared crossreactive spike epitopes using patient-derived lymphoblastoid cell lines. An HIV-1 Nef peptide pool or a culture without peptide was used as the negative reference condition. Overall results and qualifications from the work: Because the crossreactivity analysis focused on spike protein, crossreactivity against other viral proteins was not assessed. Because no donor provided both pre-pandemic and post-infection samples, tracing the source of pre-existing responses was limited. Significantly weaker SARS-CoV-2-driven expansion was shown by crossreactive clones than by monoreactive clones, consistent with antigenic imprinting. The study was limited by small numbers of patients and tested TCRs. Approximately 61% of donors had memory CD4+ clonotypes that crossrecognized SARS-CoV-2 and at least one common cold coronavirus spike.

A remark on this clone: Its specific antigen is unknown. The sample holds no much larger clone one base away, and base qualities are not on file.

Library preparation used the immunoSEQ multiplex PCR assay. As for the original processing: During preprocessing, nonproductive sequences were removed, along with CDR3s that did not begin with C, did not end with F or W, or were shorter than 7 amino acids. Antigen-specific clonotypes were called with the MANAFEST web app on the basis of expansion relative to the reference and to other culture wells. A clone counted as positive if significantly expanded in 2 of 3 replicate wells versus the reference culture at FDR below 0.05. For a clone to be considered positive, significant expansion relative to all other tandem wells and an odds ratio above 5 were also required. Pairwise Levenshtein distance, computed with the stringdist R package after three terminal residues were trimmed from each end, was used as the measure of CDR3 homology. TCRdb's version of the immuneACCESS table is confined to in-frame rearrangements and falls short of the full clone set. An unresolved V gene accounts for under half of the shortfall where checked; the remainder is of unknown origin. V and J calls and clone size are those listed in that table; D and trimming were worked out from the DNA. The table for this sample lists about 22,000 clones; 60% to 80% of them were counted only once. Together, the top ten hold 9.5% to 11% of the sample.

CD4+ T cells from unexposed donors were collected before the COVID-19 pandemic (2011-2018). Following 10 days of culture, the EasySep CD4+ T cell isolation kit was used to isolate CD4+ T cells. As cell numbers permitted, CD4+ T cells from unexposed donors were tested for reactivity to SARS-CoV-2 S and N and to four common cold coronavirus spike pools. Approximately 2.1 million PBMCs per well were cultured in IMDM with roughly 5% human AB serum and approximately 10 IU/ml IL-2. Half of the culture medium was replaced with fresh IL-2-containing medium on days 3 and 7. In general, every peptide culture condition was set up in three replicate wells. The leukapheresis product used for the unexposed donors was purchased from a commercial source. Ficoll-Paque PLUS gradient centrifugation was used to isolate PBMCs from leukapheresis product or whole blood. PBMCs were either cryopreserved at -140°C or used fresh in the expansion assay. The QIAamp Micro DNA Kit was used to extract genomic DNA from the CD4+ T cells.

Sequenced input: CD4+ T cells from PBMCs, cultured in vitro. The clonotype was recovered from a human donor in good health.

The bases read TGTGCCAGCACCTTTAGCGGGGGGACTGGGGCCAACGTCCTGACTTTC. This yields the protein CASTFSGGTGANVLTF. The V and J genes are TRBV7-2 and TRBJ2-6, and 10 junction bases match TRBD2. Per the germline V gene, SGHTA is the CDR1 and FQGNSA is the CDR2. From the cysteine up to the phenylalanine, the CDR3 has a length of 16 residues. Here the CDR3 DNA is all that survives: 48 bases in frame from base 1. The germline V and J ends show losses of 7 bases and 2 bases respectively, and no gene match explains 5 bases of the junction.